This TCR beta chain emerged from a study of blood T cell repertoires in COVID-19. Study summary: The United States, Italy and Spain provided the acute and convalescent COVID-19 samples.

V was cut by 5 bases and J by 1 base, with 11 bases left in between. There are 14 residues in the CDR3. Per the germline V gene, CDR1 is SGHTA and CDR2 is FQGNSA. As originally analysed: For nucleated cells, counts were estimated from reference gene primer amplification. Sequenced by immunoSEQ multiplex PCR; TCRdb stores in-frame clones only, minus some. The V and J calls and clone size are taken from that table; D and trimming were inferred from the DNA. The table has approximately 190,000 clones, approximately 80% seen once. The sequence came from a human donor with acute or convalescent COVID-19. The donor label of this sample is uncertain. V is TRBV7-2 and J is TRBJ1-1, with TRBD1 as a possible D gene (5 bases). Sequencing was done on a sample of peripheral blood. This CDR3 reads CASSPREANTEAFF. CDR3 DNA sequence: TGTGCCAGCAGCCCCAGGGAGGCGAACACTGAAGCTTTCTTT.